One sample yielded the 5 T cell receptor beta chains listed below, sequenced in a study of T cell changes during pregnancy in multiple sclerosis. The method was immunoSEQ multiplex PCR; TCRdb's version includes in-frame clones alone and lacks a portion of them. There are 20,000 to 25,000 clones in the sample; 85% occur only once, and roughly 14% lies in the top ten. Specimen: CD8+ T cells from peripheral blood mononuclear cells, collected in the first trimester of pregnancy. The receptor set was obtained from a female donor in good health, enrolled as a control in a pregnancy study.

This chain links TRBV6-1 with TRBJ1-3; possible D gene TRBD1, 6 bases. The CDR3 length is 15 residues. Trimming removed 8 bases at V and 0 bases at J, with 14 bases between. The germline CDR1 and CDR2 sequences are MNHNS and SASEGT. The CDR3 protein is CASSGQSGSGNTIYF. The CDR3 DNA follows: TGTGCCAGCTCCGGACAGTCAGGCTCTGGAAACACCATATATTTT.

The chain combines TRBV19 with TRBJ1-1, with D possibly being TRBD1 (5 bases). Looked up from germline, CDR1 is LNHDA and CDR2 is SQIVND (reference sequence). V lost 3 bases to trimming and J lost 6 bases, with 11 bases between them. The CDR3 is made up of 13 amino acids. CDR3 in amino acids: CASSMVQGSEAFF. The CDR3 DNA reads as TGTGCCAGTAGTATGGTCCAGGGATCTGAAGCTTTCTTT.

J is TRBJ1-1 and V is TRBV4-3; no firm D call. Between the trimmed V and J ends, which lost 1 base and 1 base, there was a span of 13 bases. This CDR3 contains 16 residues. CDR1 and CDR2 (germline): LGHNA, YSLEER. CDR3 region: CASSQGQDGPNTEAFF. The CDR3 coding sequence is TGCGCCAGCAGCCAAGGTCAGGATGGGCCGAACACTGAAGCTTTCTTT.

This chain links TRBV13 with TRBJ2-1, with D tentatively TRBD2 (5 bases). V gave up 5 bases and J gave up 9 bases, with 14 bases separating them. Germline CDR1 PRHDT, CDR2 FYEKMQ (reference sequence). The CDR3 has 13 residues. CDR3 nucleotides: TGTGCCAGCAGCGCGGGCCCAGCCAGTGAGCAGTTCTTC. It codes for CASSAGPASEQFF.

In this sample, this clone turned up a few times. In DNA, the CDR3 is TGTGCCAGCAGTTACGGGGCCTCTGGGGCCAACGTCCTGACTTTC. It specifies CASSYGASGANVLTF. This rearrangement joins TRBV6-5 to TRBJ2-6; the D gene is possibly TRBD1 (5 bases). The CDR3 contains 15 residues. Looked up from germline, CDR1 is MNHEY and CDR2 is SVGAGI. V lost 2 bases and J lost 0, with 5 bases in between.